Each of the 14 T cell receptor beta chains below was sequenced from the same sample in a study of blood T cell repertoires in COVID-19. Sequencing used immunoSEQ multiplex PCR; TCRdb keeps in-frame clones, though not all of them. This table has some 140,000 clones, 70% to 85% appearing once. Sequenced sample: peripheral blood. Every receptor here comes from a man in his sixties with COVID-19, enrolled during active disease.

The chain couples TRBV7-3 to TRBJ1-1; D not certain. This CDR3 region has 13 residues. The germline CDR1 and CDR2 sequences are SGHTA and FQGTGA. V was clipped by 1 base and J by 5 bases, with 8 bases between them. CDR3 in amino acids: CASSLMTGTEAFF. CDR3 DNA sequence: TGTGCCAGCAGCTTAATGACGGGTACTGAAGCTTTCTTT. The variable domain in full, completed from reference TRBV7-3 and TRBJ1-1, reads GAGVSQTPSNKVTEKGKYVELRCDPISGHTALYWYRQSLGQGPEFLIYFQGTGAADDSGLPNDRFFAVRPEGSVSTLKIQRTERGDSAVYLCASSLMTGTEAFFGQGTRLTVV.

V gene TRBV6-2 or TRBV6-3 combines with J gene TRBJ1-5; 8 bases map to TRBD1. The CDR3 has 20 residues. The ends lost 4 bases at V and 2 bases at J; junction bases unmatched: 19. Germline V gene sequence: CDR1 MNHEY, CDR2 SVGEGT. The CDR3 reads CASSSNTPRDRHLGNQPQHF. For the CDR3, the DNA is TGTGCCAGCAGTTCAAATACTCCCCGGGACAGGCACCTTGGCAATCAGCCCCAGCATTTT.

The chain carries TRBV30 and TRBJ1-2, with TRBD1 matching over 7 bases. Germline V CDR1 and CDR2: GTSNPN, SVGIG (reference sequence). The CDR3 consists of 12 residues. Trimming cost V 0 bases and J 8 bases; bases outside gene matches: 3. CDR3 bases: TGTGCCTGGAGTGTCAGGGGGAGCGGCTACACCTTC. Residues: CAWSVRGSGYTF.

V usage is TRBV7-3 and J usage is TRBJ2-3; perhaps TRBD1 as D (6 bases). Germline V gives CDR1 SGHTA, CDR2 FQGTGA. Trimming left V 5 bases short and J 0 bases short, with 12 bases between. There are 15 residues in the CDR3. CDR3 protein: CASSRGQLSTDTQYF. For the CDR3, the DNA is TGTGCCAGCAGCCGCGGACAGCTTAGCACAGATACGCAGTATTTT.

This chain connects TRBV4-2 to TRBJ2-2; 8 bases are a match to TRBD1. Germline lookup yields CDR1 LGHNA and CDR2 YNFKEQ. Trimming at V came to 4 bases and at J to 2 bases, leaving 3 bases not matched to a gene. This CDR3 is 15 amino acids long. The CDR3, as DNA: TGTGCCAGCAGCCCGACAGGGGCTAACACCGGGGAGCTGTTTTTT. Its protein is CASSPTGANTGELFF.

The V and J genes are TRBV2 and TRBJ2-7, with D possibly being TRBD1 (5 bases). CDR3 length: 16 residues. Trimming left V 4 bases short and J 9 bases short, with 25 bases between. The germline gives CDR1 SNHLY, CDR2 FYNNEI. The CDR3 nucleotides are TGTGCCAGCAGTGGGTCTCCTGGACGGACCCTGACAGCGCAGTACTTC. Translation: CASSGSPGRTLTAQYF.

The V gene is TRBV28, the J gene TRBJ1-3, with D perhaps matching TRBD1 (5 bases). CDR3 length equals 16 residues. Looked up from germline, CDR1 is MDHEN and CDR2 is SYDVKM. The V end was cut by 4 bases, the J end by 4 bases, with 17 bases between. The CDR3: CASSSVGLLSGNTIYF. The CDR3 DNA follows: TGTGCCAGCAGTTCAGTGGGACTACTTTCCGGAAACACCATATATTTT.

The V call is TRBV7-9, the J call TRBJ1-1; D gene unclear. Trimming removed 0 bases at V and 1 base at J, with 6 bases between. Germline V gene data show CDR1 as SEHNR and CDR2 as FQNEAQ (reference sequence). This CDR3 has 14 residues. CDR3 sequence reads: CASSLAGRNTEAFF. DNA of the CDR3: TGTGCCAGCAGCTTAGCGGGCAGGAACACTGAAGCTTTCTTT.

V is TRBV24-1 and J is TRBJ1-2; no clear D gene. This CDR3 has 11 amino acids. Deletions cut 1 base from V and 6 bases from J, with 2 bases between. Germline V gives CDR1 KGHDR, CDR2 SFDVKD. The CDR3 is CATSDFNGYTF. The DNA for the CDR3 is TGTGCCACCAGTGATTTCAATGGCTACACCTTC.

The chain combines TRBV7-8 with TRBJ1-3; tentative D call: TRBD1 (6 bases). CDR1 is SGHVS and CDR2 is FQNEAQ in the germline V gene. Trimming removed 4 bases at V and 2 bases at J, with 15 bases between. The length of the CDR3 is 16 residues. This CDR3 is CASSWGLSSPGNTIYF. The CDR3 DNA follows: TGTGCCAGCAGCTGGGGGCTTTCAAGCCCTGGAAACACCATATATTTT.

V usage is TRBV4-1 and J usage is TRBJ1-3; D call uncertain. The germline CDR1 and CDR2 sequences are MGHRA and YSYEKL. The CDR3 extends over 14 amino acids. Trimming stripped 1 base from V and 8 bases from J, with 12 bases between. CDR3 bases: TGCGCCAGCAGCCAAGCCGGGGTTTGGGACACCATATATTTT. As protein: CASSQAGVWDTIYF.

The chain couples TRBV24-1 to TRBJ2-5; 7 nucleotides match TRBD1. The CDR3 loop spans 13 amino acids. The germline CDR1 and CDR2 sequences are KGHDR and SFDVKD. V gave up 5 bases and J gave up 14 bases; unmatched junction bases: 13. The CDR3 bases are TGTGCCACCAGTGCCCTACCGGGACAGCCATATTACTTC. Protein: CATSALPGQPYYF.

V gene TRBV28 combines with J gene TRBJ1-2, with a possible D match to TRBD1 (6 bases). Trimming took off 5 bases at V and 0 bases at J, with 13 bases between the two ends. Germline CDR1 and CDR2: MDHEN and SYDVKM. The CDR3 covers 15 residues. This CDR3 reads CASSLTGFTNYGYTF. The CDR3 coding sequence is TGTGCCAGCAGTCTTACAGGGTTTACTAACTATGGCTACACCTTC.

The chain has TRBV7-8 and TRBJ1-2, with D possibly TRBD1 on 6 matching bases. The CDR3 runs to 14 residues. Looked up from germline, CDR1 is SGHVS and CDR2 is FQNEAQ. V dropped 3 bases and J dropped 8 bases, with 16 bases sitting between them. Here the CDR3 reads CASSFGQTPVGYTF. The CDR3 nucleotides are TGTGCCAGCAGCTTTGGACAGACACCGGTGGGCTACACCTTC.